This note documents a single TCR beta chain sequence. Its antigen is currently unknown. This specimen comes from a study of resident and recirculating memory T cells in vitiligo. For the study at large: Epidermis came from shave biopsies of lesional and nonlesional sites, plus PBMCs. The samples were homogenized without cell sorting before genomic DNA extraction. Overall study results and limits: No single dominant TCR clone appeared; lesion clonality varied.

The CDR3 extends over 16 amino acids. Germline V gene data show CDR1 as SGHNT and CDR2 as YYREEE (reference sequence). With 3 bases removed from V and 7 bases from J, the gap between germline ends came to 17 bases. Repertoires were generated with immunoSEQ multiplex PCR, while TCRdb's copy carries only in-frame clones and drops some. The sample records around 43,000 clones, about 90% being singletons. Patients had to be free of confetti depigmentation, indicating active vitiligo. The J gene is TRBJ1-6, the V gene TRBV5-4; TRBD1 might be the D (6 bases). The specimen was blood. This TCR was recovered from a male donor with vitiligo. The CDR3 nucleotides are TGTGCCAGCAGCTGGAGTGCGGGGGCCTCCAATTCACCCCTCCACTTT. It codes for CASSWSAGASNSPLHF.